One sample yielded the 2 T cell receptor beta chains listed below, sequenced in a study of T cell responses to AZD1222 COVID-19 vaccine. Assay: immunoSEQ multiplex PCR; the TCRdb copy retains only in-frame clones and omits some. Here the sample spans tens of thousands of clones, over 90% being singletons. The sequences come from peripheral blood, collected on day 0 of AZD1222 vaccination. The source is an adult in good health.

This sequence joins TRBV29-1 and TRBJ1-1; no firm D call. V lost 1 base and J lost 4, with 10 bases in between. The CDR3 sequence is 13 residues long. Germline V gene sequence: CDR1 SQVTM, CDR2 ANQGSEA. The CDR3 region has the DNA TGCAGCGTTGAAGGGCCCCTGGGCACTGAAGCTTTCTTT. Residues: CSVEGPLGTEAFF.

V is TRBV5-6 and J is TRBJ1-2; 9 bases fit TRBD1. With 4 bases clipped from V and 8 bases from J, the junction kept 15 bases outside the gene matches. Germline V gene sequence: CDR1 SGHDT, CDR2 YYEEEE. The CDR3 runs 16 residues. This CDR3 is CASSPPGGQGWQGYTF. CDR3 coding DNA: TGTGCCAGCAGCCCGCCGGGGGGACAGGGATGGCAAGGCTACACCTTC.